One sample yielded the 7 T cell receptor beta chains listed below, sequenced in a study of T-cell reconstitution after alpha-beta-depleted transplantation in children. Construction of the TCRbeta library involved unique molecular identifiers. TCRdb re-derived calls from the PCR reads in MiXCR, one entry per CDR3 protein. The sample has roughly 400,000 distinct CDR3 sequences, around two fifths seen once. Sequences were derived from PBMCs, sampled before TCRalphabeta/CD19-depleted stem cell transplant. These receptors all stem from a girl aged 2 to 9 with aplastic anemia, due to receive a stem cell transplant.

This clonotype was detected only once. The V gene is TRBV5-1, the J gene TRBJ2-1, with D hard to call. V lost 1 base, J lost 5 bases, and 7 bases lay in between. Germline assignment: CDR1 SGHRS and CDR2 YFSETQ. The CDR3 runs to 13 residues. The DNA for the CDR3 is TGCGCCAGCAGCTTGCACCAGAACAATGAGCAGTTCTTC. As protein: CASSLHQNNEQFF. Together with reference TRBV5-1 and TRBJ2-1, the CDR3 gives the full variable domain: KAGVTQTPRYLIKTRGQQVTLSCSPISGHRSVSWYQQTPGQGLQFLFEYFSETQRNKGNFPGRFSGRQFSNSRSEMNVSTLELGDSALYLCASSLHQNNEQFFGPGTRLTVL.

This rearrangement joins TRBV20-1 to TRBJ2-3; 12 bases agree with TRBD2. CDR1 and CDR2 (germline): DFQATT, SNEGSKA (reference sequence). Germline trimming cut 3 bases from V and 2 bases from J; bases unmatched to any gene: 6. The CDR3 covers 16 residues. The DNA for the CDR3 is TGCAGTGCTAGGGACGGACTAGCGGGGACCACAGATACGCAGTATTTT. Translating it yields CSARDGLAGTTDTQYF.

The chain joins TRBV7-3 to TRBJ1-3; a possible D gene is TRBD1 (6 bases). The CDR3 has 15 amino acids. V was shortened by 1 base and J by 4 bases, with 11 bases between the two germline ends. Germline assignment: CDR1 SGHTA and CDR2 FQGTGA. The CDR3 region has the DNA TGTGCCAGCAGCTTAAAGGGGGGGTCCGGAAACACCATATATTTT. This gives the protein CASSLKGGSGNTIYF.

The J gene is TRBJ2-5, the V gene TRBV7-9, with a possible D match to TRBD2 (5 bases). V shed 7 bases and J shed 5 bases, with 14 bases lying between them. The CDR3 runs 13 residues. CDR1 SEHNR and CDR2 FQNEAQ come from the germline V gene (reference sequence). The CDR3, as DNA: TGTGCCAGCACCCCTTCCGGGGTGGAGACCCAGTACTTC. Protein: CASTPSGVETQYF.

The chain combines TRBV7-8 with TRBJ1-1, with TRBD1 identical over 9 bases. Germline-derived CDR1 and CDR2 are SGHVS and FQNEAQ. Trimming cost V 6 bases and J 6 bases; bases outside gene matches: 8. The CDR3 runs to 14 residues. The CDR3 region is CASRPTGGSAEAFF. The CDR3, as DNA: TGTGCCAGCAGGCCTACAGGGGGCAGCGCTGAAGCTTTCTTT. Filled out from reference TRBV7-8 and TRBJ1-1, the complete variable domain reads GAGVSQSPRYKVAKRGQDVALRCDPISGHVSLFWYQQALGQGPEFLTYFQNEAQLDKSGLPSDRFFAERPEGSVSTLKIQRTQQEDSAVYLCASRPTGGSAEAFFGQGTRLTVV.

The chain uses TRBV10-1 and TRBJ2-7, with a possible D match to TRBD2 (6 bases). CDR3 size: 15 residues. CDR1 and CDR2 (germline): WNHNN, SYGVQD (reference sequence). With 8 bases removed from V and 2 bases from J, the gap between germline ends came to 19 bases. The CDR3 here is CASVIKGGSPYEQYF. The CDR3 DNA follows: TGCGCCAGCGTTATTAAAGGAGGGAGCCCCTACGAGCAGTACTTC.

The chain is built from TRBV29-1 and TRBJ2-3; the D is unclear. The CDR3 is made up of 13 amino acids. Trimming left V 3 bases short and J 6 bases short, with 13 bases between. Germline CDR1 reads SQVTM; CDR2 reads ANQGSEA. CDR3: CSVDRGPMDTQYF. In DNA form, the CDR3 reads TGCAGCGTTGACCGCGGTCCCATGGATACGCAGTATTTT.